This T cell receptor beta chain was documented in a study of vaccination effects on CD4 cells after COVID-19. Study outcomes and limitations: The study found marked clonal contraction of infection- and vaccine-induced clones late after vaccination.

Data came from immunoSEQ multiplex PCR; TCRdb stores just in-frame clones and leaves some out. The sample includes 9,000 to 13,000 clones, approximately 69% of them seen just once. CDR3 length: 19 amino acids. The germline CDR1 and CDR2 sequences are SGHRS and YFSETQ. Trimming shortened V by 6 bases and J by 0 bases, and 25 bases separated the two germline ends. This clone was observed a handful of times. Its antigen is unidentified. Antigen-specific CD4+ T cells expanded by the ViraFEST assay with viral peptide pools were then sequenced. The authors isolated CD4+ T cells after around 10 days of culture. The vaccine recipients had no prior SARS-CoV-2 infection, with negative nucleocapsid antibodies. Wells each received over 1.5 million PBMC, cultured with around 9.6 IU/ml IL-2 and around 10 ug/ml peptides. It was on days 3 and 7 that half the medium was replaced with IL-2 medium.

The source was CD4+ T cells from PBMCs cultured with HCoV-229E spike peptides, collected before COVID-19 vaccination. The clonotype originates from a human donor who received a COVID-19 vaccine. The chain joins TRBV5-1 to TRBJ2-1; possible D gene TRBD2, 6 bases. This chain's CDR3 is CASTPWGPGALSSYNEQFF. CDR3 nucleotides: TGCGCCAGCACCCCTTGGGGACCGGGAGCCCTGAGCTCCTACAATGAGCAGTTCTTC.